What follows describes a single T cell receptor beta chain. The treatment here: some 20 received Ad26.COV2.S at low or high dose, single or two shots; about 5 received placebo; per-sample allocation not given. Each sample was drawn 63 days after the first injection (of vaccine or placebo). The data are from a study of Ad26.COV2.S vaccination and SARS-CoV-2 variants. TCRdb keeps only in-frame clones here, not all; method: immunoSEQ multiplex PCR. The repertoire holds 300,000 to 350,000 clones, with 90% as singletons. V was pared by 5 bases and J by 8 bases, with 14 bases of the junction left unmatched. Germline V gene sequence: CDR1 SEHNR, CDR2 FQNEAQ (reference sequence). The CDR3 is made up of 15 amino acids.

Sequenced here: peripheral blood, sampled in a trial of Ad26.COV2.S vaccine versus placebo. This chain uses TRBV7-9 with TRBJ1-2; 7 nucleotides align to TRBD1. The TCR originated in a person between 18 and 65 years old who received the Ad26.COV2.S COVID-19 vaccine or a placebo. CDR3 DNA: TGTGCCAGCAGCACAGCCGGGACAGACGCTTTGGGCTACACCTTC. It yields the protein CASSTAGTDALGYTF.